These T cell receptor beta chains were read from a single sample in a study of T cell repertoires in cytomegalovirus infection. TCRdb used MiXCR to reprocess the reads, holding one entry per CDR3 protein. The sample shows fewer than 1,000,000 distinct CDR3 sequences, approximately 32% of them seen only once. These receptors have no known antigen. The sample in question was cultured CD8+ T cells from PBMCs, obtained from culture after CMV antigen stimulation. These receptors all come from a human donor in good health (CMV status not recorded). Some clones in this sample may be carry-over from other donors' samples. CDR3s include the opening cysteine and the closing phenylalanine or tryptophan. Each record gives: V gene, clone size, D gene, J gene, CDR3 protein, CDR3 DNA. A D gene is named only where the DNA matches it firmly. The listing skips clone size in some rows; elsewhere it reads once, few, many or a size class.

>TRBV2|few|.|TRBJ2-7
CASKEKVHEQYF
TGTGCCAGCAAAGAAAAGGTCCACGAGCAGTACTTC
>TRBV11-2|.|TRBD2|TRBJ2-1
CASSLKPAGGPNEQFF
TGTGCCAGCAGCTTAAAACCCGCGGGGGGGCCCAATGAGCAGTTCTTC
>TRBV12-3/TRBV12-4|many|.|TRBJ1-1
CASSLWGSTEAFF
TGTGCCAGCAGTTTATGGGGGAGCACTGAAGCTTTCTTT
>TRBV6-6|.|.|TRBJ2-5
CATLKGGRGETQYF
TGTGCCACCCTTAAAGGGGGGCGGGGGGAGACCCAGTACTTC
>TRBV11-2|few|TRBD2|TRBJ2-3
CASSFSGGESTDTQYF
TGTGCCAGCAGCTTTAGCGGGGGAGAAAGCACAGATACGCAGTATTTT
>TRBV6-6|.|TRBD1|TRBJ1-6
CASSEGAVFNSPLHF
TGTGCCAGCAGTGAGGGGGCAGTATTCAATTCACCCCTCCACTTT
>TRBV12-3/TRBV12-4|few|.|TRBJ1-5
CASSFIITGLDQPQHF
TGTGCCAGCAGTTTTATTATTACAGGACTGGATCAGCCCCAGCATTTT
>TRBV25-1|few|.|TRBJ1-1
CASSELRQGYVNTEAFF
TGTGCCAGCAGTGAATTGCGGCAGGGGTACGTGAACACTGAAGCTTTCTTT
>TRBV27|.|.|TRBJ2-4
CASSLSSKRGQYF
TGTGCCAGCAGTTTAAGTAGTAAACGTGGTCAGTACTTC
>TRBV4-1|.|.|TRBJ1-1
CASSEDTTEAFF
TGCGCCAGCAGCGAAGACACCACTGAAGCTTTCTTT
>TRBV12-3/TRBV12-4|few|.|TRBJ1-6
CASSRGFYNSPLHF
TGTGCCAGCAGCAGAGGGTTCTATAATTCACCCCTCCACTTT
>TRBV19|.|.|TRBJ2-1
CASSIEFGVPLDNEQFF
TGTGCCAGTAGTATAGAATTTGGGGTTCCCTTAGACAATGAGCAGTTCTTC
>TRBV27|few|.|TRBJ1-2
CASSLSVGGNYGYTF
TGTGCCAGCAGTTTATCGGTGGGGGGGAACTATGGCTACACCTTC
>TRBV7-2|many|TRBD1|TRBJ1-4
CASSRRTGFDEKLFF
TGTGCCAGCAGTCGGCGGACAGGGTTTGATGAAAAACTGTTTTTT
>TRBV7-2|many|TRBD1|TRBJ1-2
CASSRDRGRDGYTF
TGTGCCAGCAGCCGGGACAGGGGGCGTGATGGCTACACCTTC
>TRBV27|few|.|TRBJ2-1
CASSLFGLSYNEQFF
TGTGCCAGCAGTTTATTTGGCCTCTCCTACAATGAGCAGTTCTTC
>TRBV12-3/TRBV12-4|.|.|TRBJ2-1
CASSAGGDEQFF
TGTGCCAGCAGCGCGGGTGGGGATGAGCAGTTCTTC
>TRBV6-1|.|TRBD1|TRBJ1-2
CASTKGPTGFGYTF
TGTGCCAGCACCAAGGGGCCGACAGGGTTTGGCTACACCTTC
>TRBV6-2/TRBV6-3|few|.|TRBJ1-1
CASSYLSINTEAFF
TGTGCCAGCAGTTACCTAAGTATTAACACTGAAGCTTTCTTT
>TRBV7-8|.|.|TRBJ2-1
CASSSPNRGGAGNEQFF
TGTGCCAGCAGCTCCCCAAACCGGGGTGGTGCGGGCAATGAGCAGTTCTTC
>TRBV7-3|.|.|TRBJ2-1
CASSPQGGGYNEQFF
TGTGCCAGCAGCCCCCAGGGGGGGGGCTACAATGAGCAGTTCTTC
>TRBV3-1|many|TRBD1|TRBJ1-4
CASSQDRKGNEKLFF
TGTGCCAGCAGCCAGGACAGGAAGGGAAATGAAAAACTGTTTTTT
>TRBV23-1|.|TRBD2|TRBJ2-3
CASSQINLASGHTDTQYF
TGCGCCAGCAGTCAAATAAACCTGGCTAGCGGGCACACAGATACGCAGTATTTT
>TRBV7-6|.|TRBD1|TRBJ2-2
CASSSTGASTGELFF
TGTGCCAGCAGCTCGACAGGGGCGAGCACCGGGGAGCTGTTTTTT
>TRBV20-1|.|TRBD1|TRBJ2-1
CSASRGRGPYNEQFF
TGCAGTGCTAGTCGTGGCAGGGGGCCGTACAATGAGCAGTTCTTC
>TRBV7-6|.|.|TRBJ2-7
CASSSGGQIYEQYF
TGTGCCAGCAGCTCCGGGGGACAAATCTACGAGCAGTACTTC
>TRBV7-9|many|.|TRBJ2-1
CASSFGTFYNNEQFF
TGTGCCAGCAGCTTCGGGACTTTCTACAACAATGAGCAGTTCTTC
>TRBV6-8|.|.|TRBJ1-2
CASTVEQVDPLGYTF
TGTGCCAGCACTGTCGAACAGGTGGACCCCTTGGGCTACACCTTC
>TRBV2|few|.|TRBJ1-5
CASGRTGRQPQHF
TGTGCCAGCGGAAGAACTGGGCGCCAGCCCCAGCATTTT
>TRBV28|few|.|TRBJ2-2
CASSSDREGNTGELFF
TGTGCCAGCAGTTCGGACAGGGAGGGTAACACCGGGGAGCTGTTTTTT
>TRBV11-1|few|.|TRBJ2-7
CASRLGESLSYEQYF
TGTGCCAGCAGACTGGGGGAGAGCTTATCCTACGAGCAGTACTTC
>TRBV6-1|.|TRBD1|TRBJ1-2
CASSPGLVFLTGVGYYGYTF
TGTGCCAGCAGCCCAGGGCTGGTTTTCCTGACAGGGGTGGGTTACTATGGCTACACCTTC
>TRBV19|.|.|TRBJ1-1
CASSISATLNTEAFF
TGTGCCAGTAGTATTTCGGCCACTTTGAACACTGAAGCTTTCTTT
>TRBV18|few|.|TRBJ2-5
CASSPEMGLQETQYF
TGTGCCAGCTCACCAGAAATGGGTTTGCAAGAGACCCAGTACTTC
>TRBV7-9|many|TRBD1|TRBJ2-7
CASSRSVGTGTYEQYF
TGTGCCAGCAGCCGATCCGTCGGGACAGGGACATACGAGCAGTACTTC
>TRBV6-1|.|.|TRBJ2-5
CASSGTHTSETQYF
TGTGCCAGCAGTGGGACACACACCTCGGAGACCCAGTACTTC
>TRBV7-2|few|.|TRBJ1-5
CASSHFPVNQPQHF
TGTGCCAGCAGCCATTTTCCAGTGAATCAGCCCCAGCATTTT
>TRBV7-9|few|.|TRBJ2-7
CATGQRPYEQYF
TGTGCCACCGGACAGCGACCCTACGAGCAGTACTTC
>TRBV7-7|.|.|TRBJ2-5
CASSLIPPETQYF
TGTGCTAGCAGCTTAATCCCCCCCGAGACCCAGTACTTC
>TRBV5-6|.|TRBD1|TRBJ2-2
CASSPDRVDIGELFF
TGTGCCAGCAGCCCGGACAGGGTGGATATCGGGGAGCTGTTTTTT
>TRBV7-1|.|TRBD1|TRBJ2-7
CASTQGAREQYF
TGTGCCAGCACTCAGGGGGCACGCGAGCAGTACTTC
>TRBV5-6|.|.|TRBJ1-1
CASTPGTQGNTEAFF
TGTGCCAGCACCCCAGGGACCCAGGGGAACACTGAAGCTTTCTTT
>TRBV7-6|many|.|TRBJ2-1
CASSLGNQLPNEQFF
TGTGCCAGCAGCTTAGGTAACCAATTACCCAATGAGCAGTTCTTC
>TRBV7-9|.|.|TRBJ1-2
CASSSDGQGGYGYTF
TGTGCCAGCAGCTCGGACGGCCAAGGAGGGTATGGCTACACCTTC
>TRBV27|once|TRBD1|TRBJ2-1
CASGQGIGLEQFF
TGTGCCAGCGGACAGGGGATAGGGTTGGAGCAGTTCTTC